This TCR beta chain was sequenced during a study of early T cells in non-severe SARS-CoV-2 infection. Study-wide background: Sequencing targeted bulk RNA from unsorted whole blood, leaving chains unpaired.

TCRdb itself ran the 5' RACE reads through MiXCR, one entry per CDR3 protein. The table lists tens of thousands of distinct CDR3 sequences, 4.5% to 6.5% of them singletons. This clonotype has ten or more counts. This CDR3 has 15 amino acids. V was trimmed by 3 bases and J by 4 bases, leaving 13 bases between them. Germline values: CDR1 MRHNA, CDR2 SNTAGT. The genes are TRBV6-4 and TRBJ2-1; possibly TRBD1 for D (5 bases). The sequence derives from an adult who was a healthcare worker with PCR-confirmed SARS-CoV-2 infection or an uninfected control (not recorded which). Sequencing used whole blood. This CDR3 reads CASSESGSMYNEQFF. In DNA, the CDR3 is TGTGCCAGCAGTGAATCAGGGTCCATGTACAATGAGCAGTTCTTC.